The entry that follows covers one TCR beta chain sequence. It has no known antigen specificity. Qualities for individual bases were not recorded, and no much larger clone is one base off. This entry belongs to a study of blood T cells in healthy people across ages (dated by TCRdb to the mid-2010s). Regarding the research as a whole: In model experiments, roughly one uniquely barcoded TCR beta cDNA molecule per two T cells was captured by template switching. Two additional independent replicas of 1 million unique cDNA reads from the same blood draw were analyzed for two donors (one aged 18 to 30 and one aged 80 or older). The study measured age-related changes in TCR beta repertoire diversity using deep sequencing normalized with unique cDNA molecular identifiers. Donors of different ages were randomly distributed across sequencing lanes to avoid experimental bias. The donors were split into four age groups: young (average 16 years), middle-aged (39), aged (approximately 60) and long-lived (under 85). Overall study outcomes, separate from this receptor: Because the CMV infection status of the donors was unknown, age-related changes in expanded clonotypes may potentially have been confounded. Compared with the aged group, the long-lived group had more naive CD4+ T cells, fewer expanded clones and increased TCR diversity, a pattern suggesting age selection. Estimates of total diversity from one million sequenced T cells were regarded as lower bounds and underestimates. A strong correlation was found between observed TCR beta diversity and the percentage of naive T cells measured by flow cytometry. Observed TCR beta diversity per million T cells fell roughly linearly with age, and a significant reduction was already apparent by age roughly 40. Conclusive comparison of naive and antigen-experienced compartments was prevented by the profiling of bulk unsorted PBMCs.

There are 16 amino acids in the CDR3, from cysteine to phenylalanine inclusive. The retained sequence is limited to the CDR3, 48 bases, with the frame set at the first base. The germline V gene provides CDR1 MDHEN and CDR2 SYDVKM. Germline trimming amounts to 5 bases on V and 6 bases on J, with 12 as the count of junction bases outside the gene matches. The donors were under 40 Caucasian individuals from Russia, aged 6 to 90 years, who were systemically healthy. Each donor gave ten milliliters of peripheral blood, drawn into EDTA-treated Vacutainer tubes. Ficoll-Paque density-gradient centrifugation was used to isolate PBMCs, with at least 7 million obtained per sample. Trizol reagent was used to extract total RNA from PBMCs, with at least 5 micrograms per sample. Naive CD45RAhigh/CD27high T cell percentages were measured by flow cytometry on a PBMC aliquot from every donor. The method behind the library was 5' RACE. Sequencing was carried out with an Illumina HiSeq 2500. A second PCR of about 7 to 12 cycles was run with a J-beta primer mix and a sample-barcoded 5' primer. Each TCR beta cDNA molecule received a unique molecular identifier from a template-switch 5' adaptor carrying 12 random nucleotides. Each sample yielded at least 2.5 million CDR3-containing paired-end reads. All of the RNA was converted into first-strand cDNA using the Mint cDNA synthesis kit, with a TRBC-specific oligonucleotide serving as the primer. Following uracil-DNA glycosylase treatment, all cDNA underwent a first 18-cycle PCR with the universal primers M1SS and BC2_uni_R. The authors' analysis ran thus. Each sample was normalized by randomly selecting 1 million high-quality reads, each carrying a distinct molecular identifier. Reads sharing molecular identifiers were discarded rather than binned into consensus sequences. MiTCR, set to a Q25 quality threshold and the strictest error-elimination algorithm, was used for CDR3 identification, clonotype clustering and error correction. Lower-bound total TCR beta diversity was estimated with a nonparametric unseen species model using Euler transformation. The raw public reads went through TCRdb reprocessing: fastp at Q25, MiXCR clone calling, in-frame beta chains kept. CDR3 protein duplicates are merged, each entry listing the most common genes and DNA. The V and J calls shown here were made by TCRdb, not taken from the authors' results. The sample table lists about 800,000 distinct CDR3 sequences, about three fifths of them with a count of one. Of the sample, around 20% falls within the top ten clones.

This chain is built from TRBV28 and TRBJ1-2, and 10 bases in between align with TRBD1. The clonotype comes from a man aged 25 to 45 in good health. Sequencing was performed on blood. In nucleotide form, the sequence is TGTGCCAGCAGTCCTTCCGGGACAGGGGTTTTTGATGGCTACACCTTC. It translates as CASSPSGTGVFDGYTF.